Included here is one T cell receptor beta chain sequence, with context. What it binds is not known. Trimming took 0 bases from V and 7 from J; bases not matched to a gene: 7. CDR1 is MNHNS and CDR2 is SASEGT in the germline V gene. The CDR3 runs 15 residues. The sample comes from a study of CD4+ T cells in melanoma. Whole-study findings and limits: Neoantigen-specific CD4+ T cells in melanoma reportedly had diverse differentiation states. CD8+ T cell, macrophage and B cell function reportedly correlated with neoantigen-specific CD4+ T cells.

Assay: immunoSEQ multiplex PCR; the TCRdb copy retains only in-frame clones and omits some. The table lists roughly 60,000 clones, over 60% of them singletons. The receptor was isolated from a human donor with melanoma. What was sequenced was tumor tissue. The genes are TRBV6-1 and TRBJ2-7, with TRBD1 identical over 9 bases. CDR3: CASSEAWTGAGEQYF. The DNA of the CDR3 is TGTGCCAGCAGTGAAGCTTGGACAGGGGCGGGGGAGCAGTACTTC.